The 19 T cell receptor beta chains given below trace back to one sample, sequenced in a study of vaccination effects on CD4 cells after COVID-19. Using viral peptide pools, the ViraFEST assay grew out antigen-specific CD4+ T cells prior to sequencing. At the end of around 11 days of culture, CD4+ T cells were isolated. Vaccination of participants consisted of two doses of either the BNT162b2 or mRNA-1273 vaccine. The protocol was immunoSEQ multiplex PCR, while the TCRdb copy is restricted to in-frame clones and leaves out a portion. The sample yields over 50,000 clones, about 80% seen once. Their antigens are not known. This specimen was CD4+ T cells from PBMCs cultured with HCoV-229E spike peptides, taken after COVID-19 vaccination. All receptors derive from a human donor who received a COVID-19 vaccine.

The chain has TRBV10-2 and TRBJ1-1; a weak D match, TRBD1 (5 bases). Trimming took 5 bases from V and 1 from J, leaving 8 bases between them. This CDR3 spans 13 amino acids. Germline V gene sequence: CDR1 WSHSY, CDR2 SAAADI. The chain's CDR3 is CASSLTENTEAFF. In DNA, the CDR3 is TGCGCCAGCAGTCTGACAGAGAACACTGAAGCTTTCTTT.

CDR3 nucleotide sequence: TGTGCCAGCAGCCCGCACTATGGAAGCTCCTACGAGCAGTACGTC. Translated: CASSPHYGSSYEQYV. The chain links TRBV6-2 or TRBV6-3 to TRBJ2-7; D is ambiguous. The CDR3 extends over 15 amino acids. The germline V gene has CDR1 MNHEY and CDR2 SVGEGT. V was pared by 6 bases and J by 0 bases, with 15 bases between.

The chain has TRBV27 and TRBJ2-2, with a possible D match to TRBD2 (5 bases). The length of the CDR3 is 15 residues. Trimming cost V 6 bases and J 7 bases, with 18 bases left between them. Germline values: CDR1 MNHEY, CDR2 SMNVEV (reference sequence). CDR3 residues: CASSSNSVRVGELFF. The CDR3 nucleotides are TGTGCCAGCAGCAGTAACAGTGTGCGGGTCGGGGAGCTGTTTTTT.

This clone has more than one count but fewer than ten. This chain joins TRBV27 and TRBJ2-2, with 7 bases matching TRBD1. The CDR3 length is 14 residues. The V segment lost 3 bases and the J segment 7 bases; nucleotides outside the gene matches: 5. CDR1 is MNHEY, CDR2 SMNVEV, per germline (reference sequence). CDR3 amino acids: CASSFGQAGGELFF. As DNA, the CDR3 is TGTGCCAGCAGTTTCGGACAGGCAGGCGGGGAGCTGTTTTTT.

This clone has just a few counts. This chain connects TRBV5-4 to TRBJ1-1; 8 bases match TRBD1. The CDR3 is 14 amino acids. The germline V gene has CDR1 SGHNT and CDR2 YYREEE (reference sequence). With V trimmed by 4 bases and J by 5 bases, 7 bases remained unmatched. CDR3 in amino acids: CASSGRTGNTEAFF. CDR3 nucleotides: TGTGCCAGCAGCGGGCGGACAGGGAATACTGAAGCTTTCTTT.

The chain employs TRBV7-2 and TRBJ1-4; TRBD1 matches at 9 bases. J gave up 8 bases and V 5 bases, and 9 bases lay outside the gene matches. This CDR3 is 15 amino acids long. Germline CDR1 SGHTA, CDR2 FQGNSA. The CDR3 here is CASSIQTGGDEKLFF. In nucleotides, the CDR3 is TGTGCCAGCAGCATTCAGACAGGGGGAGACGAAAAACTGTTTTTT. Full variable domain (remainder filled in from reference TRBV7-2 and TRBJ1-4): GAGVSQSPSNKVTEKGKDVELRCDPISGHTALYWYRQSLGQGLEFLIYFQGNSAPDKSGLPSDRFSAERTGGSVSTLTIQRTQQEDSAVYLCASSIQTGGDEKLFFGSGTQLSVL.

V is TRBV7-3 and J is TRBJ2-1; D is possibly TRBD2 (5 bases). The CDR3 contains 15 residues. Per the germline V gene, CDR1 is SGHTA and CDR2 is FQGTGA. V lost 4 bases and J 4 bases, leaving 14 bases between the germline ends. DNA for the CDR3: TGTGCCAGCAGCTACCAAGGACTGGAATACAATGAGCAGTTCTTC. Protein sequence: CASSYQGLEYNEQFF.

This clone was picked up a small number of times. CDR3 nucleotides: TGTGCCAGCAGTCTACAGGGGGAAGAACAGCCCCAGCATTTT. It encodes CASSLQGEEQPQHF. V and J are TRBV27 and TRBJ1-5; 8 bases are a match to TRBD1. With 5 bases clipped from V and 7 bases from J, the junction kept 7 bases outside the gene matches. Germline values: CDR1 MNHEY, CDR2 SMNVEV (reference sequence). The CDR3 loop spans 14 amino acids.

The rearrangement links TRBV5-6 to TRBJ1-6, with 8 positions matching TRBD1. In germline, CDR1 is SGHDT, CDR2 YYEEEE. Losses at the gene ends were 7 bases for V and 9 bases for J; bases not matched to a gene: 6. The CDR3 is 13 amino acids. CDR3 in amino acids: CASRGQVSSPLHF. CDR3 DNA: TGTGCCAGCCGGGGACAGGTTTCTTCACCCCTCCACTTT.

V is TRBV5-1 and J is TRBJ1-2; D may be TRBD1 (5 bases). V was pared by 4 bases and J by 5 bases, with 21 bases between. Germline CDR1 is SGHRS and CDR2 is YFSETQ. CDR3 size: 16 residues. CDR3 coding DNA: TGCGCCAGCAGCCAGACTACGACAGATCCGCGGTATGGCTACACCTTC. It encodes CASSQTTTDPRYGYTF.

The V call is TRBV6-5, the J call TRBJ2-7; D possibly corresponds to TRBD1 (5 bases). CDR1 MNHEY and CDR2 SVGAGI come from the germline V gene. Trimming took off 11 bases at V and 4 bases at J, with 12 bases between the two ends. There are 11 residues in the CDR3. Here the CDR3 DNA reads TGTGCCGCAGGGCCCTATTACGAGCAGTACGTC. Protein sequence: CAAGPYYEQYV.

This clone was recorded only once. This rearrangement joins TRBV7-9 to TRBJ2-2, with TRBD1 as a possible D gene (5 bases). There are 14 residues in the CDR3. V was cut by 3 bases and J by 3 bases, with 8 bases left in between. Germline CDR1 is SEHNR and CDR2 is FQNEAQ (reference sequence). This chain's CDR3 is CASSFLGDTGELFF. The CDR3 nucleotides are TGTGCCAGCAGCTTCCTAGGGGACACCGGGGAGCTGTTTTTT.

DNA of the CDR3: TGTGCCAGTAGTGCCGGGCCAGCAACCATCACCGGGGAGCTGTTTTTT. Translation gives CASSAGPATITGELFF. J is TRBJ2-2 and V is TRBV19, with D unresolved. V was trimmed by 5 bases and J by 4 bases, leaving 17 bases between them. The CDR3 is 16 residues long. Germline lookup yields CDR1 LNHDA and CDR2 SQIVND (reference sequence).

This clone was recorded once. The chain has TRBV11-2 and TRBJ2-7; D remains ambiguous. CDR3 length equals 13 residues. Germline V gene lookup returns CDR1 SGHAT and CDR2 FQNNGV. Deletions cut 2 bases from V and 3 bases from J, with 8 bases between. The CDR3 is CASSLTTYYEQYV. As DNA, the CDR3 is TGTGCCAGCAGCTTAACGACTTACTACGAGCAGTACGTC.

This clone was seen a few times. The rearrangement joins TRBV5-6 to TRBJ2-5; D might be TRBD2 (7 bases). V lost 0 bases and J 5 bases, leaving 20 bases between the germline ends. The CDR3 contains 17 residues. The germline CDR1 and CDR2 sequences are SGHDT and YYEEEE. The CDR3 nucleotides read TGTGCCAGCAGCTTGGGCCAGGGACGGGGGGCATGGGAGACCCAGTACTTC. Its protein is CASSLGQGRGAWETQYF.

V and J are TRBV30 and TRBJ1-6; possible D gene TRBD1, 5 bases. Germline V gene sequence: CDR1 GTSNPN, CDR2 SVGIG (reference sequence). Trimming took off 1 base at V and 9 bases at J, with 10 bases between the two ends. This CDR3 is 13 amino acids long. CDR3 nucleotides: TGTGCCTGGAGTGGGCAGGGAACTTCACCCCTCCACTTT. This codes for CAWSGQGTSPLHF.

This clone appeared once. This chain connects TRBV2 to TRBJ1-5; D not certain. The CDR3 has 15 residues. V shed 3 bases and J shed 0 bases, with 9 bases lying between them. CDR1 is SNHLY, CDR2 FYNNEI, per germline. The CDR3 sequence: CASSDRGYSNQPQHF. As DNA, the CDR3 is TGTGCCAGCAGTGATCGGGGTTATAGCAATCAGCCCCAGCATTTT.

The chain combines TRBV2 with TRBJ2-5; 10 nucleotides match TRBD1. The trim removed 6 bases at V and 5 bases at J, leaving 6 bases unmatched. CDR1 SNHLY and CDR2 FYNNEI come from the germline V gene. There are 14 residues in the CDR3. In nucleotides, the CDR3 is TGTGCCAGCAGATGGGACAGGGGAGAGGAGACCCAGTACTTC. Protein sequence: CASRWDRGEETQYF.

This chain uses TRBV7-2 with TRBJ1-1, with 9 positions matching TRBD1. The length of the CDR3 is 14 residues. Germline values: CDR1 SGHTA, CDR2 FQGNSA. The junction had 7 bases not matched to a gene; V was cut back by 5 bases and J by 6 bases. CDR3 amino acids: CASSTLQGAAEAFF. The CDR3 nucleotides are TGTGCCAGCAGCACCTTACAGGGGGCGGCTGAAGCTTTCTTT.